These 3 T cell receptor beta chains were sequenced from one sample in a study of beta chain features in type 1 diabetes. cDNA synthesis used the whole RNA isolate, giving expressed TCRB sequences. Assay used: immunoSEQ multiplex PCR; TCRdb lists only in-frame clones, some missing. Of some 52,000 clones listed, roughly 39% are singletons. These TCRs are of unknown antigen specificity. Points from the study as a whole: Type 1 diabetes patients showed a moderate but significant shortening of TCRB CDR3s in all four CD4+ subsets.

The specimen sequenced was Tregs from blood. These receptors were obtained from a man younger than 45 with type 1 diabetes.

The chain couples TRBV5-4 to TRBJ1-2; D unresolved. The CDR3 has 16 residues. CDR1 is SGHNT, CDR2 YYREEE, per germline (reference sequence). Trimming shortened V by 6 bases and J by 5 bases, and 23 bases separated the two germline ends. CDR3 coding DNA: TGTGCCAGCACCCAAGACTCCGTCCGGTCCGCATATGGCTACACCTTC. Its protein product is CASTQDSVRSAYGYTF. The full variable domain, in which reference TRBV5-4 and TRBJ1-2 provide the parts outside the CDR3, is ETGVTQSPTHLIKTRGQQVTLRCSSQSGHNTVSWYQQALGQGPQFIFQYYREEENGRGNFPPRFSGLQFPNYSSELNVNALELDDSALYLCASTQDSVRSAYGYTFGSGTRLTVV.

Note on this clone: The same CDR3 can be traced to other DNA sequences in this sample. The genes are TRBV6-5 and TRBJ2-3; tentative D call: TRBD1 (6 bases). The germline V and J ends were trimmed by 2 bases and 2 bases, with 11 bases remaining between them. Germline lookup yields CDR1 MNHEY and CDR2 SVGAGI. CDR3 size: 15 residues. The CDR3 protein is CASSYGRGPTDTQYF. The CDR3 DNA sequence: TGTGCCAGCAGTTACGGCAGGGGACCCACAGATACGCAGTATTTT.

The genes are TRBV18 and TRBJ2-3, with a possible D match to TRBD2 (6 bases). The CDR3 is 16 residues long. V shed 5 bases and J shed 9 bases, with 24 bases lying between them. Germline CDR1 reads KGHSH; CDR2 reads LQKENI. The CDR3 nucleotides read TGTGCCAGCTCATCTCCGGGACTTATCCAAATGGGCACGCAGTATTTT. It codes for CASSSPGLIQMGTQYF.